The 14 T cell receptor beta chains reported below all come from one sample, sequenced in a study of T cells in Graves' hyperthyroidism and ophthalmopathy. RNA transcripts gave rise to amplified TCR beta CDR3 regions. Initially, a first-round RT-PCR of the TCR CDR3 employed the HTBI primer set. A single record per CDR3 protein comes from TCRdb applying MiXCR to the multiplex PCR reads. This sample has approximately 34,000 distinct CDR3 sequences, with under 65% found just once. What was sequenced was blood. Every receptor here comes from a woman between 35 and 50 years old with Graves' ophthalmopathy.

This clonotype appeared many times. The CDR3 is CASSYSEPGGKGYTF. As DNA, the CDR3 is TGTGCCAGCAGTTACTCGGAGCCAGGAGGGAAGGGCTACACCTTC. This chain uses TRBV6-5 with TRBJ1-2; unclear D gene. The ends were cut back, 0 bases at V and 8 bases at J, with 16 bases in the middle. Germline V gives CDR1 MNHEY, CDR2 SVGAGI. The CDR3 has 15 residues.

A remark on this clonotype: A read error may produce the germline difference seen at one junction end. This chain uses TRBV7-2 with TRBJ2-1; D perhaps matches TRBD2 (5 bases). This CDR3 comprises 16 residues. Germline-derived CDR1 and CDR2 are SGHTA and FQGNSA. For the CDR3, the DNA is TGTGCCAGCAGTTCCATCGTAGGAGGCACCTACAGTGAGCAGTTCTTC. Protein: CASSSIVGGTYSEQFF.

The chain couples TRBV2 to TRBJ2-7, with 7 bases aligning to TRBD2. CDR1 is SNHLY, CDR2 FYNNEI, per germline. This CDR3 spans 13 amino acids. V shed 10 bases, J shed 2 bases, and the junction held 8 bases outside the gene matches. The CDR3 is CATDGEGPYEQYF. In DNA form, the CDR3 reads TGTGCCACCGATGGGGAGGGGCCCTACGAGCAGTACTTC.

The CDR3 nucleotides read TGTGCCATCAGTCCCCGACAGGGTAACACTGAAGCTTTCTTT. This gives the protein CAISPRQGNTEAFF. The chain employs TRBV10-3 and TRBJ1-1; 7 nucleotides agree with TRBD1. V shed 5 bases, J shed 2 bases, and the junction held 5 bases outside the gene matches. The germline V gene encodes CDR1 ENHRY and CDR2 SYGVKD. The CDR3 consists of 14 residues.

The chain couples TRBV29-1 to TRBJ1-1, with TRBD1 matching 9 bases. CDR3 length: 13 amino acids. V was clipped by 6 bases and J by 4 bases; unmatched bases: 6. The germline gives CDR1 SQVTM, CDR2 ANQGSEA. CDR3 in DNA: TGCAGCGTAGCACAGGGGGCGGCCACTGAAGCTTTCTTT. Translation: CSVAQGAATEAFF.

About this clonotype: Given a much more abundant clone one base away, this may be a read error. Without the conserved terminal phenylalanine or tryptophan, this CDR3 likely stems from a read error. The chain is built from TRBV10-3 and TRBJ2-3, with TRBD2 matching 9 bases. The CDR3 sequence is 16 residues long. Unmatched junction bases numbered 13, after V lost 10 bases and J lost 2 bases. Germline CDR1 ENHRY, CDR2 SYGVKD. CDR3: CASSQMTSGFTDTQYC. The CDR3 bases are TGTGCCAGCAGCCAAATGACTAGCGGCTTCACAGATACGCAGTATTGT.

The chain carries TRBV12-3 or TRBV12-4 and TRBJ2-4, with TRBD2 matching 7 bases. This CDR3 region has 16 residues. The trim removed 2 bases at V and 5 bases at J, leaving 9 bases unmatched. The CDR3 reads CASSLSGGTGENIQYF. In DNA, the CDR3 is TGTGCCAGCAGTTTATCGGGGGGTACCGGGGAAAACATTCAGTACTTC.

The sample holds many counts of this clonotype. The chain carries TRBV27 and TRBJ2-1; 11 nucleotides agree with TRBD2. This CDR3 is 16 amino acids long. With V trimmed by 5 bases and J by 0 bases, 3 bases remained unmatched. From germline, CDR1 is MNHEY and CDR2 SMNVEV (reference sequence). This chain's CDR3 is CASSPGLAVSYNEQFF. CDR3 coding DNA: TGTGCCAGCAGTCCGGGACTAGCGGTCTCCTACAATGAGCAGTTCTTC.

Concerning this clonotype: A much larger clonotype is one base distant, so this may be a read error. The chain uses TRBV6-6 and TRBJ2-7, with D possibly TRBD2 on 6 matching bases. The CDR3 sequence is 14 residues long. Germline V gene data show CDR1 as MNHNY and CDR2 as SVGAGI (reference sequence). The CDR3 loop is CASSSWTNAYEQHF. DNA for the CDR3: TGTGCCAGCAGTTCGTGGACTAACGCCTACGAGCAGCACTTC.

The chain uses TRBV12-3 or TRBV12-4 and TRBJ2-2; TRBD2 agrees at 10 bases. Trimming cost V 6 bases and J 5 bases; bases outside gene matches: 3. This CDR3 is 14 amino acids long. CDR3 nucleotides: TGTGCCAGCAGGATAGCGGGAGGTACCGGGGAGCTGTTTTTT. As protein: CASRIAGGTGELFF.

This clonotype was seen a single time. An end of the junction does not agree with germline; a read error may underlie this. The chain has TRBV10-3 and TRBJ2-3; D gene uncertain. This CDR3 comprises 14 residues. CDR1 is ENHRY, CDR2 SYGVKD, per germline. The CDR3 DNA sequence: TGTGCCAGCAGTGTCCTCCCTAGCACAGATACGCAGTATTTT. As protein: CASSVLPSTDTQYF.

Ten or more counts support this clonotype. The rearrangement joins TRBV4-2 to TRBJ2-1, with 14 positions matching TRBD2. Germline CDR1 is LGHNA and CDR2 is YNFKEQ. Trimming at V came to 4 bases and at J to 6 bases, leaving 5 bases not matched to a gene. This CDR3 is 16 amino acids long. The CDR3 spells CASSRATSGGANEQFF. The CDR3 DNA reads as TGTGCCAGCAGCCGGGCGACTAGCGGGGGGGCCAATGAGCAGTTCTTC.

This clonotype was observed once. The CDR3 DNA is TGTGCCAGCAGTGACCCCAGGGTACATCAGCCCCAGCATTTT. Amino acids: CASSDPRVHQPQHF. The chain combines TRBV6-1 with TRBJ1-5; a weak D match, TRBD1 (5 bases). Germline CDR1 reads MNHNS; CDR2 reads SASEGT. The CDR3 is 14 residues long. Deletions cut 3 bases from V and 5 bases from J, with 11 bases between.

With respect to this clonotype: Because it lacks the conserved phenylalanine or tryptophan at the end, this CDR3 is likely a read error. V and J are TRBV11-2 and TRBJ1-5; D unresolved. The CDR3 extends over 12 amino acids. CDR1 SGHAT and CDR2 FQNNGV come from the germline V gene. The CDR3 DNA reads TGTGTCACTCGGGAGTACGGTCAGCCCCAGCATTTG. This gives the protein CVTREYGQPQHL.